This T cell receptor (beta chain) was recovered during a study of T cells in women clearing cervical HPV infection (dated by TCRdb to 2016 to 2018). In the study overall: Cases were about 25 women with histologically confirmed HPV16-related CIN3 or worse, including a couple of invasive cancers. Nested within Costa Rica's Guanacaste HPV Natural History Study, an exploratory proof-of-principle case-control study compared TCR repertoires across cervical HPV16 outcomes. Among cases, blood sampling came a median of almost 150 days after lesion detection, with an interquartile range of about 85 to 230 days. Blood from cases was collected at the visit where the lesion was first found, while blood from controls was collected once the infection could no longer be detected. The controls were about 26 women whose single incident HPV16 infection cleared within 12 months with no development of precancer or cancer. Since only a few of the women had HLA typing available, the possibility that HLA type was acting as a confounder could not be ruled out. In the parent cohort, 9,000 to 13,000 women aged 18 or older were enrolled in Guanacaste, Costa Rica, during about 1993 to 1995 and were followed for seven years. Median age was about 32 years in cases versus over 37 in controls, and baseline characteristics did not differ significantly. Five blinded duplicates per group were added as quality controls, giving 60 or so samples: 50 or so participants and roughly ten replicates. Cases and controls were matched on year of sample collection and on age within five years.

Using the immunoSEQ assay, multiplex PCR amplified TCR beta CDR3 regions from an average of approximately 1,100 ng of genomic DNA per sample. The assay corrected primer bias using a complete synthetic TCR repertoire to establish an amplification baseline. Amplicons were sequenced on the Illumina platform. Concerning the study's data processing: Sequences were error-corrected by clustering with frequency ratios and a modified nearest-neighbor algorithm and were then analyzed in the immunoSEQ Analyzer with IMGT gene definitions. At each rarefaction depth, TCR richness and evenness were averaged across 20 rarefaction repeats, and samples with fewer sequences than that depth were excluded. V, D and J gene relative abundances were compared between groups with Wilcoxon rank sum tests, applying FDR correction. Blinded duplicates gave an intraclass correlation of roughly 96% for TCR richness and an average of about 74% across 66 gene segments. Drawn from immuneACCESS, this table holds only the in-frame rearrangements with V and J called that TCRdb kept. Clones are partly lost; checked studies trace under half to an unresolved V gene and leave the rest unexplained. D and trimming come from the DNA, and the V and J calls and clone size come from that table. The table for this sample shows tens of thousands of clones. The top ten hold 3.5% to 5% of the sample.

What the study reported, not specific to this receptor: TRBV6-7 relative abundance was lower in cases than in controls (0.11% versus 0.16%; Bonferroni P = 0.0008). TCR repertoire richness was significantly higher in CIN3+ cases than in controls across sequencing depths, while evenness did not differ. T-cell numbers per sample were unknown, so richness differences could reflect varying T-cell content rather than repertoire biology. Whether associations preceded infection or resulted from infection could not be shown with the cross-sectional design, and effector/memory subsets and HPV-specific T cells were not isolated. Random forest classifiers combining richness and V gene abundances distinguished cases from controls with an estimated AUC of more than 0.75.

A remark on this clone: The antigen this receptor binds is unknown. Read data end 3 residues before the CDR3 end; the end is taken from the germline J gene.

Every participant had a single incident cervical HPV16 infection, and prevalent HPV16 infections were excluded. Cervical HPV DNA was detected by MY09/MY11 PCR, and genotyping was performed by dot-blot hybridization. Under 17 mL of heparinized blood was centrifuged, after which the buffy coat was aliquoted, frozen at -30 degrees C, and then stored at -80 degrees C. QIAGEN kits were used to extract genomic DNA from buffy coat specimens. From the cysteine up to the phenylalanine, the CDR3 has a length of 14 residues. The DNA has 33 bases, all within the CDR3, and is read from base 1. Deletion took 5 bases off V and 0 bases off J, with a span of 8 bases between the germline ends. CDR1 and CDR2 (SNHLY, FYNNEI) derive from the germline V gene.

The specimen was blood buffy coat. This receptor was obtained from a woman aged 18 to 75 with a cervical HPV16 infection that either progressed to CIN3+ or cleared (not recorded which). The V and J segments used are TRBV2 and TRBJ1-3; there is no confident call for the D gene. CDR3 region: CASSMAGSGNTIYF. CDR3 DNA (partial): TGTGCCAGCAGTATGGCGGGCTCTGGAAACACC.